Below are 10 T cell receptor beta chains sequenced from a single sample in a study of OX40 agonist ivuxolimab in advanced cancers. The method was immunoSEQ multiplex PCR; TCRdb's version includes in-frame clones alone and lacks a portion of them. The sample lists 65,000 to 90,000 clones, 84% occurring once. The source material was CD4+ or CD8+ T cells sorted from blood, sampled in a trial of the OX40 agonist ivuxolimab. These receptors were obtained from an adult with an advanced solid tumor such as melanoma, head and neck, liver or kidney cancer.

CDR3 nucleotide sequence: TGTGCCAGCAGCCCGGGACAGGGGCTAAGCTCCTACAATGAGCAGTTCTTC. Translated, it gives CASSPGQGLSSYNEQFF. The V call is TRBV11-3, the J call TRBJ2-1, with TRBD1 matching 10 bases. The CDR3 covers 17 residues. J was trimmed by 0 bases and V by 5 bases; bases with no gene match: 7. Germline loops: CDR1 SGHNT, CDR2 YENEEA.

The V gene is TRBV9, the J gene TRBJ2-5; a possible D gene is TRBD1 (6 bases). CDR1 is SGDLS, CDR2 YYNGEE, per germline. The CDR3 covers 16 residues. V dropped 0 bases and J dropped 0 bases, with 12 bases sitting between them. The CDR3 DNA is TGTGCCAGCAGCGTAGGGGACACCGGGTACCAAGAGACCCAGTACTTC. Its protein product is CASSVGDTGYQETQYF.

This clone was seen only a few times. V usage is TRBV4-3 and J usage is TRBJ1-2; weak D call: TRBD1 (6 bases). Per germline, CDR1 LGHNA and CDR2 YSLEER. This CDR3 is built from 15 residues. Trimming removed 0 bases at V and 4 bases at J, with 12 bases between. In nucleotides, the CDR3 is TGCGCCAGCAGCCAAGATGGGACAAAACTCTATGGCTACACCTTC. This translates into CASSQDGTKLYGYTF.

To note about this clone: Other nucleotide sequences from this sample produce the same CDR3. The genes are TRBV5-1 and TRBJ1-1; D perhaps matches TRBD1 (5 bases). Per the germline V gene, CDR1 is SGHRS and CDR2 is YFSETQ. The CDR3 is made up of 14 amino acids. The ends were cut back, 4 bases at V and 6 bases at J, with 16 bases in the middle. The CDR3 loop is CASSGSGGIAEAFF. The CDR3 bases are TGCGCCAGCAGCGGTTCGGGGGGGATCGCTGAAGCTTTCTTT.

The CDR3 DNA is TGTGCCATCAGACCGGGGGGGATCTCCTACGAGCAGTACTTC. It encodes CAIRPGGISYEQYF. The chain employs TRBV28 and TRBJ2-7; 8 nucleotides agree with TRBD2. Trimming took 10 bases from V and 0 from J; bases not matched to a gene: 8. Germline V CDR1 and CDR2: MDHEN, SYDVKM. The CDR3 contains 14 residues. The full variable domain, rest sourced from reference TRBV28 and TRBJ2-7, is DVKVTQSSRYLVKRTGEKVFLECVQDMDHENMFWYRQDPGLGLRLIYFSYDVKMKEKGDIPEGYSVSREKKERFSLILESASTNQTSMYLCAIRPGGISYEQYFGPGTRLTVT.

J is TRBJ1-4 and V is TRBV6-6; TRBD1 aligns across 8 bases. The CDR3 is made up of 14 amino acids. Germline-derived CDR1 and CDR2 are MNHNY and SVGAGI (reference sequence). V lost 6 bases, J lost 7 bases, and 7 bases stayed unmatched. This CDR3 is CASRPRQGSEKLFF. DNA of the CDR3: TGTGCCAGCAGGCCTCGACAGGGGAGTGAAAAACTGTTTTTT.

The chain combines TRBV5-1 with TRBJ2-7; TRBD2 might be the D (6 bases). Between the trimmed V and J ends, which lost 4 bases and 8 bases, there was a span of 16 bases. The germline gives CDR1 SGHRS, CDR2 YFSETQ. The CDR3 has 13 amino acids. The CDR3 sequence is CASSGGTAIKQYF. The CDR3, as DNA: TGCGCCAGCAGCGGAGGGACGGCTATCAAGCAGTACTTC.

The chain recombines TRBV29-1 with TRBJ2-7; either TRBD1 or TRBD2 may supply D (6 bases each). Trimming took 4 bases from V and 7 from J, leaving 11 bases between them. The CDR3 covers 11 residues. Per the germline V gene, CDR1 is SQVTM and CDR2 is ANQGSEA. The CDR3 loop reads CSVVKGGEQYV. The CDR3 bases are TGCAGCGTTGTCAAGGGGGGTGAGCAGTACGTC.

The rearrangement links TRBV7-2 to TRBJ1-2, with a weak D call TRBD1 (5 bases). Trimming removed 4 bases from V and 5 bases from J, with 17 bases in between. This CDR3 has 15 amino acids. The germline V gene has CDR1 SGHTA and CDR2 FQGNSA. CDR3 residues: CASSSVGWDLYGYTF. The CDR3 nucleotides are TGTGCCAGCAGCTCCGTTGGGTGGGACTTATATGGCTACACCTTC.

The gene calls are TRBV6-4 and TRBJ2-7; weak D call: TRBD2 (6 bases). Germline loops: CDR1 MRHNA, CDR2 SNTAGT. V lost 8 bases and J lost 2, with 25 bases in between. The CDR3 sequence is 17 residues long. The CDR3 region is CASGVGRLIDLAYEQYF. DNA for the CDR3: TGTGCCAGCGGGGTGGGGAGGTTAATTGACCTAGCCTACGAGCAGTACTTC.